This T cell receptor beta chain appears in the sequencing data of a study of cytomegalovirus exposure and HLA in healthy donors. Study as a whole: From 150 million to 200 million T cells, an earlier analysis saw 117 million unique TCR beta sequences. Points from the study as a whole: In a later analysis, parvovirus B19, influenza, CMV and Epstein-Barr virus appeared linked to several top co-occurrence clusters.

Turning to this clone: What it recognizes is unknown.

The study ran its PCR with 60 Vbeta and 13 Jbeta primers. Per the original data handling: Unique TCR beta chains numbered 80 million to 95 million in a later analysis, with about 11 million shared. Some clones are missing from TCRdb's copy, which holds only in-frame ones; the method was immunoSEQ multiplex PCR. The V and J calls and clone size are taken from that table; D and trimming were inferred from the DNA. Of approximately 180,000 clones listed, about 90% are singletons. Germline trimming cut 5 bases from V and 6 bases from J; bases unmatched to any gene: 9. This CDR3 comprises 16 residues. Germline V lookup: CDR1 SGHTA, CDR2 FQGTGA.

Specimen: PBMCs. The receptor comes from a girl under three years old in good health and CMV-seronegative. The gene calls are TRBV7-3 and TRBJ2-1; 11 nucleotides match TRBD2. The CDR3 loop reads CASSASPSGGLNEQFF. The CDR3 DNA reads TGTGCCAGCAGCGCCTCTCCTAGCGGGGGGCTCAATGAGCAGTTCTTC.